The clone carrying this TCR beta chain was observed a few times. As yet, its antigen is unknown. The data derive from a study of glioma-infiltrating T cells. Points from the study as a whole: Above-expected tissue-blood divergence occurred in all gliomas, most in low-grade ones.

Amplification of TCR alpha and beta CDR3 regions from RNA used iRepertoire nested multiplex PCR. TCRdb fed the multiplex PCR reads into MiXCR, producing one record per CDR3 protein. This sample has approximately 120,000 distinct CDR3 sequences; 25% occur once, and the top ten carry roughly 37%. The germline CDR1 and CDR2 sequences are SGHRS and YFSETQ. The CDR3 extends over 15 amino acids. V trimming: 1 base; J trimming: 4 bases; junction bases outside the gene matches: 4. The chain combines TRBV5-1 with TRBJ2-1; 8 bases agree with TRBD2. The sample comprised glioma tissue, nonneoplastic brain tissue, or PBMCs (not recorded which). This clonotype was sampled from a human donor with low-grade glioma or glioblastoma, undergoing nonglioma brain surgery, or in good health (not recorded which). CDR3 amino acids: CASSLYQRGYNEQFF. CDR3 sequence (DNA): TGCGCCAGCAGCTTGTACCAGCGGGGGTACAATGAGCAGTTCTTC.